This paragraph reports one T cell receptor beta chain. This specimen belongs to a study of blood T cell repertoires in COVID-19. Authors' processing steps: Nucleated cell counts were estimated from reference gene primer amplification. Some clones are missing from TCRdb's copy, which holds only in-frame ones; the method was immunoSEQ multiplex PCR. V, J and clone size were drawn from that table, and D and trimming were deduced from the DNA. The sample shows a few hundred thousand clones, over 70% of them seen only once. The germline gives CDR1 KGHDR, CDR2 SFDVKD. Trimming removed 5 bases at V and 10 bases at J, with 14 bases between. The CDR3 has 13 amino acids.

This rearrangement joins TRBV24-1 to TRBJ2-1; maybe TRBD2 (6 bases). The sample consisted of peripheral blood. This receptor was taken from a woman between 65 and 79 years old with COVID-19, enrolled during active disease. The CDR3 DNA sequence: TGTGCCACCAGTGCCGCAGCCCGGGGGGAGCAGTTCTTC. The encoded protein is CATSAAARGEQFF.